This T cell receptor beta chain was sequenced during a study of T cell repertoires in cytomegalovirus infection. As to this clonotype: What it binds is unknown.

This CDR3 region has 18 residues. V gave up 2 bases and J gave up 3 bases; unmatched junction bases: 12. CDR1 is LNHNV and CDR2 is YYDKDF in the germline V gene (reference sequence). Whole-study findings and limits: Summed frequency of public TCR beta families distinguished CMV carriers with the relevant HLA.

MiXCR, applied by TCRdb to the reads, yields one record per CDR3 protein. This table has roughly 920,000 distinct CDR3 sequences, approximately 33% appearing once. Source: cultured CD8+ T cells from PBMCs, taken from culture after CMV antigen stimulation. The sequence was collected from a human donor in good health (CMV status not recorded). Some clones in this sample may be carry-over from other donors' samples. The J gene is TRBJ2-2, the V gene TRBV15; 7 positions agree with TRBD1. The CDR3: CATSRPRQGPLDTGELFF. CDR3 nucleotide sequence: TGTGCCACCAGCAGACCTCGACAGGGCCCCTTGGACACCGGGGAGCTGTTTTTT.